This T cell receptor beta chain originates from a study of PD-1 blockade in classical Hodgkin lymphoma. Across the whole study: With a 2-week interval, patients received intravenous nivolumab at 3 mg/kg. Study-wide findings and caveats: Baseline TCR diversity was reportedly lower in newly diagnosed patients than in healthy donors. It was reported as lower still in relapsed/refractory patients. Those achieving complete response showed baseline diversity like newly diagnosed patients.

Assay: immunoSEQ multiplex PCR; the TCRdb copy retains only in-frame clones and omits some. The sample shows more than 85,000 clones, roughly nine tenths of them seen only once. The time point: cycle 4 day 1 (C4D1), after less than 7 weeks of nivolumab. Exposure to brentuximab vedotin varied, and each patient had relapsed following autologous stem cell transplantation. Remarks on this clone: Antigen unknown.

Germline V CDR1 and CDR2: MGHDK, SYGVNS. The CDR3 has 14 amino acids. The V end lost 1 base, the J end lost 5 bases, and 11 bases lay between the germline ends. The receptor was derived from a human donor with classical Hodgkin lymphoma. The chain links TRBV25-1 to TRBJ2-5, with D maybe TRBD2 (5 bases). The sample consisted of peripheral blood mononuclear cells (PBMCs), taken before the fourth cycle of nivolumab. The CDR3 bases are TGTGCCAGCAGTGAATCAGAGGGTCTGGAGACCCAGTACTTC. This sequence encodes CASSESEGLETQYF.